This TCR beta chain was identified in a study of identifying expanded T cells in peripheral blood. Study-wide points: Technical replicates showed around 1.2 changed clones; about 2 weeks 15 to 20; four weeks 19. Clone count variance between roughly 2-week samples rose with total template count.

Collection occurred without any documented infections or immune events in donors. CDR1 is SNHLY and CDR2 is FYNNEI in the germline V gene. V was pared by 5 bases and J by 6 bases, with 19 bases between. CDR3 length: 15 residues. Note on this clone: Its antigen is as yet unknown.

Libraries were prepared by immunoSEQ multiplex PCR; TCRdb keeps only in-frame clonotypes and omits some of them. The table includes roughly 100,000 clones, approximately 90% detected once. The specimen was blood. This sequence originates from a person aged 18 to 75 in good health. V and J are TRBV2 and TRBJ1-2; tentative D call: TRBD1 (5 bases). CDR3 bases: TGTGCCAGCAGTTTCACCGGGACCGTCGTGAATGGCTACACCTTC. Translating gives CASSFTGTVVNGYTF.